Many counts were recorded for the clone carrying this T cell receptor (beta chain). Antigen: not known. This sample was included in a study of T-cell reconstitution after alpha-beta-depleted transplantation in children. Study-level findings and limits: The main origin of T-cell counts and diversity one year after transplant was newly produced T cells. After transplant, at about two months, alpha-beta T cells were reportedly derived from several hundred expanded graft clones.

Germline assignment: CDR1 SGHRS and CDR2 YFSETQ. This CDR3 has 11 amino acids. V gave up 3 bases and J gave up 9 bases, with 7 bases separating them. Preparing the TCRbeta library involved the use of unique molecular identifiers. TCRdb re-analysed the PCR reads in MiXCR, keeping a single row per CDR3 protein. The data contain roughly 790,000 distinct CDR3 sequences, 15% to 20% of them singletons. The chain recombines TRBV5-1 with TRBJ2-1; D gene ambiguous. This TCR came from a male patient aged 10-17 years who had a stem cell transplant for acute lymphoblastic leukemia, so the T cells may come from the graft donor. Source: PBMCs, mostly from graft donor cells, taken 360 days after TCRalphabeta/CD19-depleted stem cell transplant. The CDR3 sequence: CASSSGGEQFF. The CDR3 region has the DNA TGCGCCAGCAGCTCAGGTGGTGAGCAGTTCTTC. The full variable domain, in which reference TRBV5-1 and TRBJ2-1 provide the parts outside the CDR3, is KAGVTQTPRYLIKTRGQQVTLSCSPISGHRSVSWYQQTPGQGLQFLFEYFSETQRNKGNFPGRFSGRQFSNSRSEMNVSTLELGDSALYLCASSSGGEQFFGPGTRLTVL.